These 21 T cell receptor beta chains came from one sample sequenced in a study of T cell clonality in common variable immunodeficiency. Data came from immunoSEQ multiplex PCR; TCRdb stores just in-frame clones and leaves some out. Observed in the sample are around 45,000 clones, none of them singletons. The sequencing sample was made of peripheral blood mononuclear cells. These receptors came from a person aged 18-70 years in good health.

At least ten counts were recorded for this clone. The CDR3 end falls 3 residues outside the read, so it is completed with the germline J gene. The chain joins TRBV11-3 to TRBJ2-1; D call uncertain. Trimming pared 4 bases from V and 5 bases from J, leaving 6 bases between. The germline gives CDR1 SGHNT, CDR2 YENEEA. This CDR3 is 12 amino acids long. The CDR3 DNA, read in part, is TGTGCCAGCAGCTATAGAAACAATGAG. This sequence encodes CASSYRNNE. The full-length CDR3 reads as CASSYRNNEQFF.

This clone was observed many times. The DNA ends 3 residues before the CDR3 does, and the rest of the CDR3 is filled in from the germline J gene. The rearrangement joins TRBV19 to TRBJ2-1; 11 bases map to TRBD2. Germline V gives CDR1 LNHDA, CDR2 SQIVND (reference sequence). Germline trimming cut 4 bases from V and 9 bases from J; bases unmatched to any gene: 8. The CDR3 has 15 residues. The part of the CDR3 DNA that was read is TGTGCCAGTAGTAATCCGACTAGCGGGGTGGGTGAG. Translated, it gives CASSNPTSGVGE. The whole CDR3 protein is CASSNPTSGVGEQFF.

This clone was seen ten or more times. The CDR3 DNA, read in part, is TGTGCCAGCAGCTTGCCGGACAGGGGCGATACG. Its protein is CASSLPDRGDT. The whole CDR3 region reads CASSLPDRGDTQYF. This chain connects TRBV5-4 to TRBJ2-3; 9 nucleotides match TRBD1. The read terminates 3 residues before the CDR3 end, so the remaining end is supplied by the germline J gene. Germline V lookup: CDR1 SGHNT, CDR2 YYREEE (reference sequence). V trimming: 1 base; J trimming: 6 bases; junction bases outside the gene matches: 3. The CDR3 runs 14 residues.

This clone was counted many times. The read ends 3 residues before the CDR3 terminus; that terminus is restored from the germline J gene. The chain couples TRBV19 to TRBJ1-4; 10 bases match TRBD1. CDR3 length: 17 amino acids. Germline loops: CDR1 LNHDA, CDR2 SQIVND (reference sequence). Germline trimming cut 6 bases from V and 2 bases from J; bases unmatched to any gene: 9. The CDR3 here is CASRRRQGASTNEKLFF. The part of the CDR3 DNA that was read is TGTGCCAGTAGACGGAGACAGGGGGCGTCCACTAATGAAAAA.

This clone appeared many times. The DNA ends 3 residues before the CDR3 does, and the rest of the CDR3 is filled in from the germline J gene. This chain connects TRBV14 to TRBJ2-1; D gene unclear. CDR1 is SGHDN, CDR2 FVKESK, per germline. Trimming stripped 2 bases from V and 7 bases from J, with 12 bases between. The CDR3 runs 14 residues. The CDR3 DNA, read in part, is TGTGCCAGCAGCCAAATAGTCTCTCGGAATGAG. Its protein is CASSQIVSRNE. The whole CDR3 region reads CASSQIVSRNEQFF.

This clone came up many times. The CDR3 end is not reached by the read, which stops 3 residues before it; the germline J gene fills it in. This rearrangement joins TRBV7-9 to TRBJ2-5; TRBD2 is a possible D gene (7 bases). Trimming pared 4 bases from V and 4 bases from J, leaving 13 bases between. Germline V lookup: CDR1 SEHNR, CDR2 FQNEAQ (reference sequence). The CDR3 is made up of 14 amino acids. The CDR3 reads CASSSIRGGETQYF. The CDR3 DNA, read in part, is TGTGCCAGCAGCTCCATAAGGGGGGGAGAGACC.

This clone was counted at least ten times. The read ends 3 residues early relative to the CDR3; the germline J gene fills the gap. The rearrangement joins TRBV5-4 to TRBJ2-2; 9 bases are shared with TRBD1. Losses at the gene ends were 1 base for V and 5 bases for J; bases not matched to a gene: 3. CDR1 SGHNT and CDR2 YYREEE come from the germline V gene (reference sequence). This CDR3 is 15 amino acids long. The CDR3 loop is CASSLRQGGTGELFF. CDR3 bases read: TGTGCCAGCAGCTTGAGACAGGGGGGAACCGGGGAG.

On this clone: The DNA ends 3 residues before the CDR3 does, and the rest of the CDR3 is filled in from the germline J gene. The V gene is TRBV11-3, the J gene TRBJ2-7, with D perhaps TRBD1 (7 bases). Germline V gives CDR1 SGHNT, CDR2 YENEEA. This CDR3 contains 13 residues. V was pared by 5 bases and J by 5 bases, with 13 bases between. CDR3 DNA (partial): TGTGCCAGCAGCCCAGGGGGGCTGGACGAG. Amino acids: CASSPGGLDE. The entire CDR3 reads CASSPGGLDEQYF.

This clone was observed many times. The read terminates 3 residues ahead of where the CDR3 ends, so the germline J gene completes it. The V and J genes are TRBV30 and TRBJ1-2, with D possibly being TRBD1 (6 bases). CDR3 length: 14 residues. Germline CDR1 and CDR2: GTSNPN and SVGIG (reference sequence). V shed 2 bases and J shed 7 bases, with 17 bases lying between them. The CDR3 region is CAWSSIRGARGYTF. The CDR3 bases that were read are TGTGCCTGGAGTTCCATACGGGGGGCGCGTGGC.

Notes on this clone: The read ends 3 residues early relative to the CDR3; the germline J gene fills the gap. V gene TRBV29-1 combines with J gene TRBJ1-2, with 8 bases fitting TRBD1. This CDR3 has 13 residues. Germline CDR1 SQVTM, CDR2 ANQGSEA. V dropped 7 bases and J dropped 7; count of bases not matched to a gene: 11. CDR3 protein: CSDRGQGLSGYTF. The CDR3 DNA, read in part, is TGCAGCGACCGAGGACAGGGTCTGAGTGGC.

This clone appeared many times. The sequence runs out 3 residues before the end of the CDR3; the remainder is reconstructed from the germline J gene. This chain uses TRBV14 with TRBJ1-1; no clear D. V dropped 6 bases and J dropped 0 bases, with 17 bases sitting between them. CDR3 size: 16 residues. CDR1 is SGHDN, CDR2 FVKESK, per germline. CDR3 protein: CASRPRRGVMNTEAFF. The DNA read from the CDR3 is TGTGCCAGCAGACCTCGTCGGGGAGTCATGAACACTGAA.

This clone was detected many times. CDR3 loop: CASRGTVNTEAFF. Partial CDR3 DNA: TGTGCCAGCCGGGGGACAGTGAACACTGAA. The genes are TRBV19 and TRBJ1-1, with TRBD1 matching over 7 bases. The observed sequence ends 3 residues before the CDR3 terminus, with the missing tail filled in from the germline J gene. CDR1 LNHDA and CDR2 SQIVND come from the germline V gene (reference sequence). The CDR3 length is 13 residues. The ends lost 9 bases at V and 0 bases at J; junction bases unmatched: 4.

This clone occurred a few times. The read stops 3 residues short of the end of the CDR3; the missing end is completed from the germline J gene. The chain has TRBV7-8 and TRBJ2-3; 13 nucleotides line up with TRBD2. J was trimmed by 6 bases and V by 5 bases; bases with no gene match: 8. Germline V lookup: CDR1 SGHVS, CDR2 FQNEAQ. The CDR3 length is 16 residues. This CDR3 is CASSLGLAGSADTQYF. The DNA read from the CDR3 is TGTGCCAGCAGCCTGGGACTAGCGGGGTCGGCGGATACG.

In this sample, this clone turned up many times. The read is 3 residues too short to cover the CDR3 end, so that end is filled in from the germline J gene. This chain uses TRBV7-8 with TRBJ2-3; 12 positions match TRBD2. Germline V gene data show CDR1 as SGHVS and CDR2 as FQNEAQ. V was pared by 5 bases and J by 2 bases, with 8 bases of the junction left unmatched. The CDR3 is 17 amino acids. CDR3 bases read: TGTGCCAGCAGCCCGCGACTAGCGGGGGAGACCACAGATACG. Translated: CASSPRLAGETTDT. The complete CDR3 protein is CASSPRLAGETTDTQYF.

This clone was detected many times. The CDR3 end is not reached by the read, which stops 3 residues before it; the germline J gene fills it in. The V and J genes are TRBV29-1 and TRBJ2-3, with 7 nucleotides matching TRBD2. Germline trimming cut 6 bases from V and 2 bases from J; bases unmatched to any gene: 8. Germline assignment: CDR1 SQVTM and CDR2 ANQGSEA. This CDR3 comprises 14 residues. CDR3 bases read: TGCAGCGTCATAGCGGGTGATATCACAGATACG. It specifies CSVIAGDITDT. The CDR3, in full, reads CSVIAGDITDTQYF.

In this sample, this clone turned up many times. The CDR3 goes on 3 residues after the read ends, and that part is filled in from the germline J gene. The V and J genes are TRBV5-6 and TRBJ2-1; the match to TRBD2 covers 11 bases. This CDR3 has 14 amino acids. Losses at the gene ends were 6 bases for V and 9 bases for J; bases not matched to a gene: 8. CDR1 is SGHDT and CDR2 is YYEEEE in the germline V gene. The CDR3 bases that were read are TGTGCCAGCACCTTACTAGCGGGAGAGGGTGAG. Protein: CASTLLAGEGE. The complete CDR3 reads CASTLLAGEGEQFF.

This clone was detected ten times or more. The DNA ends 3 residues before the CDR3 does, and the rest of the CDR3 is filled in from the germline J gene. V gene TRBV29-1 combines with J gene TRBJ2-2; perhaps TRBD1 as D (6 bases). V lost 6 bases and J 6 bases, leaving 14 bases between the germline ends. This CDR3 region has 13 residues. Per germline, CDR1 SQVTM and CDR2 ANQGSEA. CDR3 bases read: TGCAGCGTGGGCGAGGGGGACGCCGGGGAG. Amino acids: CSVGEGDAGE. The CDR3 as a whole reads CSVGEGDAGELFF.

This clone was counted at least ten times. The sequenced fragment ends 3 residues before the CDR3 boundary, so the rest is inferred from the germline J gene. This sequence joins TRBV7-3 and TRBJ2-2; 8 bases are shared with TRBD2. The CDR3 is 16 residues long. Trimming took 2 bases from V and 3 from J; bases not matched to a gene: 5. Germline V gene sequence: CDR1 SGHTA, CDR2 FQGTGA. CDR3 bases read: TGTGCCAGCAGCTTATTCGGGACTAGTGACACCGGGGAG. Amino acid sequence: CASSLFGTSDTGE. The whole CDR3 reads CASSLFGTSDTGELFF.

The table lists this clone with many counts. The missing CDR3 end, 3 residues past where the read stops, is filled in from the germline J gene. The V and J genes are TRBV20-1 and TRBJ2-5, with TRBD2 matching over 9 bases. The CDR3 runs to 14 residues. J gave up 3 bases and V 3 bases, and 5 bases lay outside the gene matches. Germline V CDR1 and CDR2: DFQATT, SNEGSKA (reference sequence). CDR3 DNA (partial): TGCAGTGCTAGGCGGCTAGCGGGAAAAGAGACC. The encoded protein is CSARRLAGKET. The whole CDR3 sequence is CSARRLAGKETQYF.

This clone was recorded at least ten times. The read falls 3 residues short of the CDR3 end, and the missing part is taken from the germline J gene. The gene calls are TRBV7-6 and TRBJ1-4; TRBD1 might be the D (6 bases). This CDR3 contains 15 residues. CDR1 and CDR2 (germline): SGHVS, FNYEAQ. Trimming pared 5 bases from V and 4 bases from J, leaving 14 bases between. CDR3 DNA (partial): TGTGCCAGCAGCCCGCACAGGGCGAATAATGAAAAA. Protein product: CASSPHRANNEK. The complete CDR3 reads CASSPHRANNEKLFF. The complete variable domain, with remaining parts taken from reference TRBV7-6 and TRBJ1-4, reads GAGVSQSPRYKVTKRGQDVALRCDPISGHVSLYWYRQALGQGPEFLTYFNYEAQQDKSGLPNDRFSAERPEGSISTLTIQRTEQRDSAMYRCASSPHRANNEKLFFGSGTQLSVL.

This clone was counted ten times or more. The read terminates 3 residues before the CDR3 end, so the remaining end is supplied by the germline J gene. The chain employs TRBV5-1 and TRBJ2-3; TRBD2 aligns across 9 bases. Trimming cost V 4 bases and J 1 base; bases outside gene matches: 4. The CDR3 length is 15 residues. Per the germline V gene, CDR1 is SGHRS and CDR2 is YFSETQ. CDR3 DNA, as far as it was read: TGCGCCAGCAGCCCCTTAGCGGGGGGCACAGATACG. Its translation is CASSPLAGGTDT. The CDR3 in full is CASSPLAGGTDTQYF.